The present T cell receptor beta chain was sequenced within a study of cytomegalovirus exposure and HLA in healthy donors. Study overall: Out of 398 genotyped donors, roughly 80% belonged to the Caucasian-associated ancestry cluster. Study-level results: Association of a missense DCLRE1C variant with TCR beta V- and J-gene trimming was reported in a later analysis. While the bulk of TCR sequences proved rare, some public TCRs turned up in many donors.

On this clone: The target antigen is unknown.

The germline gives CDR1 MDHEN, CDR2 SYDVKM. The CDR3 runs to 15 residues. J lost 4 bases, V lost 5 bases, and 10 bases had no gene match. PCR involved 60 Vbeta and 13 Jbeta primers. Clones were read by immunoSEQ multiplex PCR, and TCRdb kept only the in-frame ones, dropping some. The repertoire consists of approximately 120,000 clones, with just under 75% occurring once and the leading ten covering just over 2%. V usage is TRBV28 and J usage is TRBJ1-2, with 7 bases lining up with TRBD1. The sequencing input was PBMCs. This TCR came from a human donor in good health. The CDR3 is CASSPTLTGRYGYTF. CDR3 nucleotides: TGTGCCAGCAGTCCAACGCTGACAGGGCGCTATGGCTACACCTTC.